The 3 T cell receptor beta chains below all came from one sample that was sequenced in a study of T cells in Graves' hyperthyroidism and ophthalmopathy. It was RNA transcripts that yielded the amplified TCR beta CDR3 regions. HTBI primers were employed in a first-round RT-PCR of the TCR CDR3. TCRdb re-derived calls from the multiplex PCR reads in MiXCR, one entry per CDR3 protein. The sample records about 500,000 distinct CDR3 sequences, 15% to 20% being singletons. The sequenced sample consisted of blood. These receptors all come from a woman aged 25 to 39 with Graves' ophthalmopathy.

This chain uses TRBV6-5 with TRBJ1-2; no firm D call. The CDR3 is 14 amino acids. Germline CDR1 MNHEY, CDR2 SVGAGI. V dropped 2 bases and J dropped 4 bases, with 11 bases sitting between them. CDR3 DNA: TGTGCCAGCAGTTACGGACCCCCCTCCTATGGCTACACCTTC. This codes for CASSYGPPSYGYTF.

The gene calls are TRBV7-9 and TRBJ1-4; the D is unclear. The germline CDR1 and CDR2 sequences are SEHNR and FQNEAQ (reference sequence). This CDR3 has 15 amino acids. Trimming pared 10 bases from V and 0 bases from J, leaving 15 bases between. CDR3 region: CAIRFPIATNEKLFF. The CDR3 coding sequence is TGTGCCATCAGATTTCCTATTGCAACTAATGAAAAACTGTTTTTT.

This clonotype came up many times. The V and J genes are TRBV30 and TRBJ2-5; D might be TRBD1 (6 bases). There are 14 residues in the CDR3. V was shortened by 7 bases and J by 1 base, with 16 bases between the two germline ends. Per the germline V gene, CDR1 is GTSNPN and CDR2 is SVGIG (reference sequence). CDR3 residues: CASDPGDVQETQYF. CDR3 bases: TGTGCCTCCGACCCAGGGGACGTCCAAGAGACCCAGTACTTC.